This is a list of T cell receptor beta chains from one sample in a study of cytomegalovirus exposure and HLA in healthy donors. Only in-frame clones appear in the TCRdb table, and some are missing; sequencing was by immunoSEQ multiplex PCR. The table includes 150,000 or so clones, 86% detected once. The sequencing sample was made of PBMCs. All receptors come from a man between 18 and 35 years old in good health and CMV-seropositive. Each CDR3 is given with its conserved first and last residue. The D gene is left open where the match is weak. Clone size is not always given. Where it is, it says once, few, many or a class for expanded clones.

NA | TRBJ2-7 | TRBV30 | NA | TGTGCCTGGAGTGTACTCGGGGAGCAGTACTTC | CAWSVLGEQYF
TRBD2 | TRBJ2-7 | TRBV19 | many | TGTGCCAGTAGTATAGCGGGACTAGCGGGGTACGAGCAGTACTTC | CASSIAGLAGYEQYF
TRBD2 | TRBJ2-3 | TRBV7-2 | NA | TGTGCCAGCAGCTTAGCGATGACTAGCGCTAACACAGATACGCAGTATTTT | CASSLAMTSANTDTQYF
NA | TRBJ1-5 | TRBV7-2 | NA | TGTGCCAGCAGCTTACTACAGGGCCGGGGCAATCAGCCCCAGCATTTT | CASSLLQGRGNQPQHF
NA | TRBJ1-3 | TRBV2 | NA | TGTGCCAGCATCGAGGGTTTCCCTGGAAACACCATATATTTT | CASIEGFPGNTIYF
NA | TRBJ2-1 | TRBV9 | NA | TGTGCCAGCAGCGTAATGGCGGGTGTGAACAATGAGCAGTTCTTC | CASSVMAGVNNEQFF
TRBD1 | TRBJ1-1 | TRBV30 | NA | TGTGCCTGGAGCAGGGGGTCGCGGTTTGAAGCTTTCTTT | CAWSRGSRFEAFF
TRBD1 | TRBJ2-6 | TRBV7-6 | NA | TGTGCCAGCAGCCCGGCGACAGGGGGGACAGGGGCCAACGTCCTGACTTTC | CASSPATGGTGANVLTF
NA | TRBJ2-5 | TRBV13 | NA | TGTGCCAGCAGCCAATACAGGGCCGAGACCCAGTACTTC | CASSQYRAETQYF
TRBD1 | TRBJ1-5 | TRBV4-3 | NA | TGCGCCAGCAGCCCGGACAGGGGCGGGCAGCCCCAGCATTTT | CASSPDRGGQPQHF
NA | TRBJ1-4 | TRBV30 | NA | TGTGCCCCAGGGGTGTCCAACGCGAATGAAAAACTGTTTTTT | CAPGVSNANEKLFF
TRBD1 | TRBJ1-2 | TRBV7-9 | NA | TGTGCCAGCAGCTCCGGGACAGGGGTCTATGGCTACACCTTC | CASSSGTGVYGYTF
TRBD1 | TRBJ2-7 | TRBV7-9 | NA | TGTGCCAGCAGCCAGGACAGGGTTGGCCGCGAGCAGTACTTC | CASSQDRVGREQYF
NA | TRBJ2-5 | TRBV6-1 | once | TGTGCCAGCACTGAGGTGGGGGGAGCCAAAGAGACCCAGTACTTC | CASTEVGGAKETQYF
NA | TRBJ2-1 | TRBV11-2 | few | TGTGCCAGCAGCTCCCGCATGGGGACAACGAGCTCCTACAATGAGCAGTTCTTC | CASSSRMGTTSSYNEQFF
NA | TRBJ2-6 | TRBV27 | NA | TGTGCCAGCAGTTCGGCTGGGGCCAACGTCCTGACTTTC | CASSSAGANVLTF
NA | TRBJ1-2 | TRBV6-6 | NA | TGTGCCAGCAGTTACGCGGGGGAGGGCGGCTACACCTTC | CASSYAGEGGYTF
NA | TRBJ1-2 | TRBV19 | NA | TGTGCCAGTAGTCCCCCGTATGGACAGAACTATGGCTACACCTTC | CASSPPYGQNYGYTF
NA | TRBJ2-7 | TRBV18 | NA | TGTGCCAGCCGGGGGTACTACGAGCAGTACTTC | CASRGYYEQYF
TRBD1 | TRBJ1-1 | TRBV25-1 | NA | TGTGCCAGCAGTGAATCCGACAGGGGGGACACTGAAGCTTTCTTT | CASSESDRGDTEAFF